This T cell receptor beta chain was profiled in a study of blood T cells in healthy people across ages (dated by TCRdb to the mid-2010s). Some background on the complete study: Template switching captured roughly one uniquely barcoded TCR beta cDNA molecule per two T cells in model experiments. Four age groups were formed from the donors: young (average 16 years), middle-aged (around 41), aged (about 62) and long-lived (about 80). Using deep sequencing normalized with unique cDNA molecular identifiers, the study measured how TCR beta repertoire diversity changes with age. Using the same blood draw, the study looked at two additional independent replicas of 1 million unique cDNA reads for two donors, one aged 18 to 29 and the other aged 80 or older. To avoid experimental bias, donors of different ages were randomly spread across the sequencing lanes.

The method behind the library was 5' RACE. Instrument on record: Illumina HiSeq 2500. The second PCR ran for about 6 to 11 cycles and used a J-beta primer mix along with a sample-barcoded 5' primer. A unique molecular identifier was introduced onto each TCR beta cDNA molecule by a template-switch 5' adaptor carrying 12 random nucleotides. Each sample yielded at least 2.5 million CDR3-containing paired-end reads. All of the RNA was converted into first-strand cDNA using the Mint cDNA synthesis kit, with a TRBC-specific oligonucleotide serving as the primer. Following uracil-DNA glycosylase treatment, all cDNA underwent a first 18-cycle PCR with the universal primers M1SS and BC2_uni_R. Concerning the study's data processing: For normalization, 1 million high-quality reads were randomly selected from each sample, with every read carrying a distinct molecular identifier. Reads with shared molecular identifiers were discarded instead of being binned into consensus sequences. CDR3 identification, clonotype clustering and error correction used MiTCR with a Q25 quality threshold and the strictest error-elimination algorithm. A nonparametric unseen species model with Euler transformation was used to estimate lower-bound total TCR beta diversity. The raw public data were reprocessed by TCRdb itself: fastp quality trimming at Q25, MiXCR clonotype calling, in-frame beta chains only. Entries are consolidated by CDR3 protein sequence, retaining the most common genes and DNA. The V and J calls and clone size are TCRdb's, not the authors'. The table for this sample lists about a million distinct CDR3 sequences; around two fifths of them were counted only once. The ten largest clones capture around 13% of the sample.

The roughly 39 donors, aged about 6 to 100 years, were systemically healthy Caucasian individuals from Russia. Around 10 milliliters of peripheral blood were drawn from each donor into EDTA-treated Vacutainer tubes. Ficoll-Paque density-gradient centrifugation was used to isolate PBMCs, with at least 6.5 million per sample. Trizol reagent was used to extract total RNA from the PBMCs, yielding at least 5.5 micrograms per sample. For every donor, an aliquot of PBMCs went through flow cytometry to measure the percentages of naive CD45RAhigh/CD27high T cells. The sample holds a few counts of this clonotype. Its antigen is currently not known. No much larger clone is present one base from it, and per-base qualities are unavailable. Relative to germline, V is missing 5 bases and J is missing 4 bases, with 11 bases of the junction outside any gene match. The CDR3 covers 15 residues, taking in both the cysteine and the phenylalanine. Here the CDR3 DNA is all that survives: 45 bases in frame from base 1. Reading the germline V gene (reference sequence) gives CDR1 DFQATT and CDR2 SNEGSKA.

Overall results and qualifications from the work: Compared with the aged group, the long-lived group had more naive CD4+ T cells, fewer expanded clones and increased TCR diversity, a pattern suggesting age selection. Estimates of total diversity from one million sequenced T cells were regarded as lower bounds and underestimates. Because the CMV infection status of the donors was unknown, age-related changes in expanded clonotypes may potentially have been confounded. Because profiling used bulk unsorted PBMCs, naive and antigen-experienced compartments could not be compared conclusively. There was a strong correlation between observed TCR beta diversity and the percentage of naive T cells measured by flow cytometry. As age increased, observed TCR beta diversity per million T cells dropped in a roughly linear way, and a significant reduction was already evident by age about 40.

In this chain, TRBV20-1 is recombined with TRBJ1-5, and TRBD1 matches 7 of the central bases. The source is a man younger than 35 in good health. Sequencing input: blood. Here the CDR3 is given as CSARQLGTENQPQHF. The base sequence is TGCAGTGCTCGCCAATTAGGGACAGAAAATCAGCCCCAGCATTTT.